The 12 T cell receptor beta chains given below trace back to one sample, sequenced in a study of PD-L1 blockade in urothelial cancer. This table comes from immunoSEQ multiplex PCR, and its TCRdb copy is limited to in-frame clones, with some not included. The table records more than 45,000 clones, approximately 78% of them present only once. Documented time point: pretreatment peripheral blood. The specimen comprised PBMCs, sampled around atezolizumab (anti-PD-L1) treatment. The receptors shown here come from a man aged 50 or older with urothelial cancer.

The chain joins TRBV11-2 to TRBJ2-3; tentatively, D is TRBD2 (6 bases). Germline CDR1 reads SGHAT; CDR2 reads FQNNGV. V was pared by 4 bases and J by 8 bases, with 13 bases between. CDR3 length: 13 residues. The CDR3 protein is CASSSLNSGTQYF. The CDR3 bases are TGTGCCAGCAGCTCCCTAAATAGCGGTACGCAGTATTTT.

The chain links TRBV19 to TRBJ1-2; D gene ambiguous. The germline V gene has CDR1 LNHDA and CDR2 SQIVND (reference sequence). V gave up 1 base and J gave up 4 bases, with 13 bases separating them. This CDR3 is 15 amino acids long. CDR3 loop: CASSIAASASYGYTF. The DNA of the CDR3 is TGTGCCAGTAGTATAGCGGCCAGCGCATCCTATGGCTACACCTTC.

There are a few counts of this clone. The CDR3 nucleotides read TGTGCCAGCAGCATTATTCGCGGAGGCCAGGAATCAAATCAGCCCCAGCATTTT. Translation: CASSIIRGGQESNQPQHF. The chain has TRBV7-8 and TRBJ1-5; no clear D gene. The germline V and J ends were trimmed by 5 bases and 4 bases, with 24 bases remaining between them. This CDR3 has 18 residues. CDR1 and CDR2 from the germline V gene are SGHVS and FQNEAQ.

The chain couples TRBV18 to TRBJ1-1; perhaps TRBD1 as D (6 bases). Trimming took off 3 bases at V and 7 bases at J, with 12 bases between the two ends. The germline V gene has CDR1 KGHSH and CDR2 LQKENI. CDR3 length equals 13 residues. CDR3 in DNA: TGTGCCAGCTCACCCGGCGGACAGATTGAAGCTTTCTTT. It specifies CASSPGGQIEAFF.

Only a few counts were recorded for this clone. This chain links TRBV2 with TRBJ2-1, with 7 nucleotides matching TRBD1. This CDR3 is 14 amino acids long. V lost 8 bases, J lost 2 bases, and 6 bases stayed unmatched. In germline, CDR1 is SNHLY, CDR2 FYNNEI. CDR3 protein: CASSTGMAYNEQFF. The CDR3 DNA is TGTGCCAGCTCGACAGGGATGGCCTACAATGAGCAGTTCTTC.

The rearrangement joins TRBV15 to TRBJ2-7; no firm D call. This CDR3 comprises 13 residues. CDR1 is LNHNV, CDR2 YYDKDF, per germline (reference sequence). Trimming removed 0 bases at V and 4 bases at J, with 7 bases between. The CDR3 sequence: CATSRDQLYEQYF. The CDR3 DNA follows: TGTGCCACCAGCAGAGATCAACTTTACGAGCAGTACTTC.

The V call is TRBV4-2, the J call TRBJ1-1; 7 bases match TRBD1. The CDR3 runs to 16 residues. Germline V gives CDR1 LGHNA, CDR2 YNFKEQ. J lost 6 bases, V lost 2 bases, and 12 bases had no gene match. CDR3 amino acids: CASSQPDRDSVAEAFF. The DNA of the CDR3 is TGTGCCAGCAGCCAACCAGACAGGGATTCTGTCGCTGAAGCTTTCTTT.

CDR3: CASSLLAGNADTQYF. The DNA for the CDR3 is TGCGCCAGCAGCTTGCTTGCGGGGAACGCAGATACGCAGTATTTT. V usage is TRBV5-1 and J usage is TRBJ2-3; tentatively, D is TRBD2 (6 bases). The length of the CDR3 is 15 residues. Trimming took 1 base from V and 4 from J, leaving 13 bases between them. Germline CDR1 reads SGHRS; CDR2 reads YFSETQ. The variable domain in full, with the rest retrieved from reference TRBV5-1 and TRBJ2-3, is KAGVTQTPRYLIKTRGQQVTLSCSPISGHRSVSWYQQTPGQGLQFLFEYFSETQRNKGNFPGRFSGRQFSNSRSEMNVSTLELGDSALYLCASSLLAGNADTQYFGPGTRLTVL.

The rearrangement uses TRBV5-1 and TRBJ2-1, with 16 bases fitting TRBD2. The CDR3 has 17 residues. After removal of 4 bases from V and 11 bases from J, the junction contained 12 bases not matched to a gene. The V gene's germline CDR1 is SGHRS and CDR2 YFSETQ. CDR3 loop: CASSPGTSGGAIDKQFF. The DNA of the CDR3 is TGCGCCAGCAGCCCCGGGACTAGCGGGGGGGCCATCGACAAGCAGTTCTTC.

The rearrangement links TRBV4-1 to TRBJ1-6; D is ambiguous. The CDR3 has 14 amino acids. Deletions cut 0 bases from V and 8 bases from J, with 8 bases between. Per germline, CDR1 MGHRA and CDR2 YSYEKL. The CDR3 DNA reads TGCGCCAGCAGCCAAGATCCCCGGGATTCACCCCTCCACTTT. It codes for CASSQDPRDSPLHF.

This chain links TRBV5-6 with TRBJ1-5; tentative D call: TRBD1 (5 bases). This CDR3 region has 16 residues. Germline V gene sequence: CDR1 SGHDT, CDR2 YYEEEE. Trimming pared 0 bases from V and 1 base from J, leaving 11 bases between. The CDR3 DNA is TGTGCCAGCAGCTTGGCGCGGGGGTACAGCAATCAGCCCCAGCATTTT. Its translation: CASSLARGYSNQPQHF.

The chain employs TRBV19 and TRBJ1-2, with 9 bases fitting TRBD1. The V segment lost 7 bases and the J segment 1 base; nucleotides outside the gene matches: 7. The CDR3 has 15 residues. Germline loops: CDR1 LNHDA, CDR2 SQIVND (reference sequence). The CDR3 loop is CASNLGQGFNYGYTF. Here the CDR3 DNA reads TGTGCCAGTAATTTGGGACAGGGTTTTAACTATGGCTACACCTTC.